This T cell receptor beta chain was sequenced for a study of blood T cell repertoires in COVID-19. Across the whole study: Donors in the United States, Italy and Spain gave samples during acute or convalescent COVID-19. The cDNA or gDNA used as material had been derived from T cells, B-cell-depleted T cells, or PBMCs.

The CDR3 loop spans 15 amino acids. The germline CDR1 and CDR2 sequences are DFQATT and SNEGSKA (reference sequence). Trimming took 3 bases from V and 4 from J; bases not matched to a gene: 10. In the authors' methods: The authors estimated nucleated cell counts from reference gene primer amplification. Assay: immunoSEQ multiplex PCR; the TCRdb copy retains only in-frame clones and omits some. That table supplies the V and J calls and clone size; D and trimming were determined from the DNA. This table holds 97,000 or so clones, around 80% found once. This chain links TRBV20-1 with TRBJ1-2; 8 nucleotides align to TRBD1. Sequenced sample: peripheral blood. The receptor was isolated from a man between 65 and 85 years old with acute or convalescent COVID-19. DNA of the CDR3: TGCAGTGCTAGTACGTCGGGACAGGAAATCTATGGCTACACCTTC. This encodes CSASTSGQEIYGYTF.